This paragraph covers one T cell receptor beta chain sequence. Random hexamers were used to reverse transcribe the RNA input (about 0.45 to 1 ug). TCRdb re-derived calls from the immunoSEQ multiplex PCR reads in MiXCR, one entry per CDR3 protein. The sample records 250,000 to 300,000 distinct CDR3 sequences, approximately 90% being singletons. The multiple sclerosis controls comprised treatment-naive patients whose relapsing-remitting disease was stable or active. This sample is part of a study of CD8 T cells in Susac syndrome. CDR1 and CDR2 from the germline V gene are SEHNR and FQNEAQ (reference sequence). V was clipped by 3 bases and J by 5 bases, with 11 bases between them. The CDR3 is 13 amino acids.

The material sequenced was CD8+ T cells from PBMCs. This chain links TRBV7-9 with TRBJ2-7, with D unclear. The TCR comes from a human donor with multiple sclerosis. This CDR3 is CASSLSRVNEQYF. CDR3 DNA: TGTGCCAGCAGCTTGTCCCGGGTAAACGAGCAGTACTTC.